This is a list of T cell receptor beta chains from one sample in a study of cytomegalovirus exposure and HLA in healthy donors. Using immunoSEQ multiplex PCR, the repertoire was profiled, and TCRdb retains in-frame clones only, with some absent. The sample records approximately 79,000 clones, roughly 80% being singletons. Sequences were obtained from PBMCs. The receptors were gathered from a woman aged 40 to 50 in good health and CMV-seropositive. Both conserved end residues are part of each CDR3. A D gene is named only where the DNA matches it firmly. Clone size is shown for a subset of rows, as once, few, many or a class of expanded clone.

V gene: TRBV21-1
J gene: TRBJ1-2
clone size: .
D gene: .
CDR3 DNA: TGTGCCAGCAGTGAACAGGCCTCTATCTATGGCTACACCTTC
CDR3 protein: CASSEQASIYGYTF

V gene: TRBV14
J gene: TRBJ2-5
clone size: .
D gene: TRBD2
CDR3 DNA: TGTGCCAGCAGCCAAGATTCCCCCGGACTAGCGGGGGAGACCCAGTACTTC
CDR3 protein: CASSQDSPGLAGETQYF

V gene: TRBV7-8
J gene: TRBJ2-7
clone size: once
D gene: TRBD2
CDR3 DNA: TGTGCCAGCAGCGGACTAGCGGGAGAGCCCCCCATCTACGAGCAGTACTTC
CDR3 protein: CASSGLAGEPPIYEQYF

V gene: TRBV11-2
J gene: TRBJ2-2
clone size: few
D gene: TRBD2
CDR3 DNA: TGTGCCAGCAGCTTTCGAGTCAGAGCGGGAAACACCGGGGAGCTGTTTTTT
CDR3 protein: CASSFRVRAGNTGELFF

V gene: TRBV2
J gene: TRBJ2-3
clone size: .
D gene: TRBD2
CDR3 DNA: TGTGCCAGCAGGAACCGACTAGCGGGACACACAGATACGCAGTATTTT
CDR3 protein: CASRNRLAGHTDTQYF

V gene: TRBV15
J gene: TRBJ1-1
clone size: .
D gene: TRBD1
CDR3 DNA: TGTGCCACCAGCAGAGGACAGGGGCGGGCAGGGACTGAAGCTTTCTTT
CDR3 protein: CATSRGQGRAGTEAFF

V gene: TRBV28
J gene: TRBJ2-1
clone size: few
D gene: TRBD2
CDR3 DNA: TGTGCCAGCAGTTTTGGCGGTACTAGCGGTAATGAGCAGTTCTTC
CDR3 protein: CASSFGGTSGNEQFF

V gene: TRBV7-9
J gene: TRBJ2-3
clone size: .
D gene: TRBD1
CDR3 DNA: TGTGCCAGCAGCCCGGGCCTAAGGGACAGCCACGATACGCAGTATTTT
CDR3 protein: CASSPGLRDSHDTQYF

V gene: TRBV30
J gene: TRBJ1-1
clone size: .
D gene: .
CDR3 DNA: TGTGCCTGGAGGTGGGGGGGCGCTCAGTGGACTGAAGCTTTCTTT
CDR3 protein: CAWRWGGAQWTEAFF

V gene: TRBV25-1
J gene: TRBJ2-3
clone size: .
D gene: .
CDR3 DNA: TGTGCCAGCAGCGACGGAGGCACAGATACGCAGTATTTT
CDR3 protein: CASSDGGTDTQYF

V gene: TRBV5-1
J gene: TRBJ1-4
clone size: .
D gene: .
CDR3 DNA: TGCGCCAGCAGCCCCGGGTCTCTTGAAAAACTGTTTTTT
CDR3 protein: CASSPGSLEKLFF

V gene: TRBV27
J gene: TRBJ1-5
clone size: .
D gene: .
CDR3 DNA: TGTGCCAGCAGTTTTCAGGGACAGCCCCAGCATTTT
CDR3 protein: CASSFQGQPQHF

V gene: TRBV27
J gene: TRBJ1-6
clone size: .
D gene: .
CDR3 DNA: TGTGCCAGCAGTTTATTAGTGGGGGGGGCTGGATCACCCCTCCACTTT
CDR3 protein: CASSLLVGGAGSPLHF

V gene: TRBV5-4
J gene: TRBJ1-4
clone size: .
D gene: TRBD1
CDR3 DNA: TGTGCCAGCAGCTCGCGGACAGGGAGGACTAATGAAAAACTGTTTTTT
CDR3 protein: CASSSRTGRTNEKLFF

V gene: TRBV2
J gene: TRBJ2-5
clone size: .
D gene: .
CDR3 DNA: TGTGCCAGCAGTCAGACAGGAATCCAAGAGACCCAGTACTTC
CDR3 protein: CASSQTGIQETQYF

V gene: TRBV30
J gene: TRBJ2-3
clone size: .
D gene: TRBD1
CDR3 DNA: TGTGCCTGGAGTGGGGACAGGGGACCAGATACGCAGTATTTT
CDR3 protein: CAWSGDRGPDTQYF

V gene: TRBV2
J gene: TRBJ1-5
clone size: .
D gene: .
CDR3 DNA: TGTGCCAGCAGTGAAGTGTCAGGGGATGATCAGCCCCAGCATTTT
CDR3 protein: CASSEVSGDDQPQHF

V gene: TRBV28
J gene: TRBJ1-5
clone size: .
D gene: .
CDR3 DNA: TGTGCCAGCAGTTTCATCGTCTTTCGGCAGGGGACATTATATAGCAATCAGCCCCAGCATTTT
CDR3 protein: CASSFIVFRQGTLYSNQPQHF

V gene: TRBV5-4
J gene: TRBJ2-1
clone size: .
D gene: TRBD2
CDR3 DNA: TGTGCCAGCAGCCAACCGGGGGCTAGCGGGACCAATGAGCAGTTCTTC
CDR3 protein: CASSQPGASGTNEQFF

V gene: TRBV5-1
J gene: TRBJ2-2
clone size: .
D gene: TRBD1
CDR3 DNA: TGCGCCAGCAGCCCCGGACAGGGGAAGACCGGGGAGCTGTTTTTT
CDR3 protein: CASSPGQGKTGELFF

V gene: TRBV13
J gene: TRBJ1-4
clone size: few
D gene: .
CDR3 DNA: TGTGCCAGCAGCCGGGGGGAGGGGGACCTGTTTTTT
CDR3 protein: CASSRGEGDLFF

V gene: TRBV30
J gene: TRBJ2-7
clone size: .
D gene: .
CDR3 DNA: TGTGCCTGGAGTGACGGTTCCGAGCAGTACTTC
CDR3 protein: CAWSDGSEQYF

V gene: TRBV2
J gene: TRBJ1-2
clone size: .
D gene: .
CDR3 DNA: TGTGCCAGCCCCCAGTACTACCCGGGCTATGGCTACACCTTC
CDR3 protein: CASPQYYPGYGYTF

V gene: TRBV11-2
J gene: TRBJ2-5
clone size: few
D gene: .
CDR3 DNA: TGTGCCAGCAGCCATCGTCTAGACCCCCAAGAGACCCAGTACTTC
CDR3 protein: CASSHRLDPQETQYF

V gene: TRBV2
J gene: TRBJ1-1
clone size: .
D gene: .
CDR3 DNA: TGTGCCAGCAGTAGAGGGAGGACTGAAGCTTTCTTT
CDR3 protein: CASSRGRTEAFF

V gene: TRBV7-9
J gene: TRBJ2-1
clone size: .
D gene: .
CDR3 DNA: TGTGCCAGCAGCTCCGGGGTATACAATGAGCAGTTCTTC
CDR3 protein: CASSSGVYNEQFF

V gene: TRBV6-1
J gene: TRBJ2-7
clone size: few
D gene: .
CDR3 DNA: TGTGCCAGCACCGAACAGCTCTACGAGCAGTACTTC
CDR3 protein: CASTEQLYEQYF

V gene: TRBV25-1
J gene: TRBJ2-7
clone size: .
D gene: TRBD1
CDR3 DNA: TGTGCCAGCAGTAGACAGGGCTACGAGCAGTACTTC
CDR3 protein: CASSRQGYEQYF

V gene: TRBV14
J gene: TRBJ1-1
clone size: .
D gene: TRBD1
CDR3 DNA: TGTGCCAGCAGCCTCCGGACAGGGGGAGGTACTGAAGCTTTCTTT
CDR3 protein: CASSLRTGGGTEAFF

V gene: TRBV5-1
J gene: TRBJ2-7
clone size: .
D gene: .
CDR3 DNA: TGCGCCAGCGGGGGTGGCGGGGCCGCCTACGAGCAGTACTTC
CDR3 protein: CASGGGGAAYEQYF

V gene: TRBV7-6
J gene: TRBJ1-5
clone size: .
D gene: .
CDR3 DNA: TGTGCCAGCAGGCGACTAGCCGGCGCGCCCCAGCATTTT
CDR3 protein: CASRRLAGAPQHF

V gene: TRBV6-1
J gene: TRBJ1-5
clone size: .
D gene: .
CDR3 DNA: TGTGCCAGCAGTGAACCGGGACTGATAAATCAGCCCCAGCATTTT
CDR3 protein: CASSEPGLINQPQHF